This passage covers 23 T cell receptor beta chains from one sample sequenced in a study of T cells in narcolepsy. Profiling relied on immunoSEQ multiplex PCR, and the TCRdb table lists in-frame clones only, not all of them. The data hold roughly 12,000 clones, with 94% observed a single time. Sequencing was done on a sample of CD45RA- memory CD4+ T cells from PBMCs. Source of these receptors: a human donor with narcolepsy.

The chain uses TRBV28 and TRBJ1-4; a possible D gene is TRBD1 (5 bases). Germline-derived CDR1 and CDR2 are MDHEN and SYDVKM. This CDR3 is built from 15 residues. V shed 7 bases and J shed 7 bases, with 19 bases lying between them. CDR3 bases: TGTGCCAGCAACCAAATCGTCATGGGGGTTGAAAAACTGTTTTTT. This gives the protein CASNQIVMGVEKLFF.

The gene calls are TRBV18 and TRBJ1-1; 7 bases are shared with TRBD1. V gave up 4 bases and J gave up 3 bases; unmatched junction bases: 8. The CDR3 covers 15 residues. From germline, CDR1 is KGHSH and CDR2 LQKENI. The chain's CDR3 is CASSRNRGGDTEAFF. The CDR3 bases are TGTGCCAGCTCACGCAACAGGGGAGGGGACACTGAAGCTTTCTTT.

CDR3 sequence reads: CASSRGVAYEQYF. DNA for the CDR3: TGTGCCAGCAGCCGGGGAGTTGCCTACGAGCAGTACTTC. The V call is TRBV11-2, the J call TRBJ2-7, with TRBD2 as a possible D gene (5 bases). Per the germline V gene, CDR1 is SGHAT and CDR2 is FQNNGV. This CDR3 spans 13 amino acids. Trimming pared 5 bases from V and 2 bases from J, leaving 10 bases between.

The CDR3, as DNA: TGTGCCAGCAGCTTAGGGGTCCGGGAGGGGGGTGAGCAGTTCTTC. Encoded protein: CASSLGVREGGEQFF. The chain joins TRBV7-7 to TRBJ2-1, with 8 bases that match TRBD2. The CDR3 runs to 15 residues. The germline gives CDR1 SSHAT, CDR2 FNYEAQ (reference sequence). V gave up 1 base and J gave up 9 bases; unmatched junction bases: 8. Full variable domain (outside the CDR3, taken from reference TRBV7-7 and TRBJ2-1): GAGVSQSPRYKVTKRGQDVTLRCDPISSHATLYWYQQALGQGPEFLTYFNYEAQPDKSGLPSDRFSAERPEGSISTLTIQRTEQRDSAMYRCASSLGVREGGEQFFGPGTRLTVL.

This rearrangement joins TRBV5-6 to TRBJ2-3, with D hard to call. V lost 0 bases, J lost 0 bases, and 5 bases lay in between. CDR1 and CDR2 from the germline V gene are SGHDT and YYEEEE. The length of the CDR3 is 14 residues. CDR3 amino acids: CASSLVESTDTQYF. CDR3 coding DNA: TGTGCCAGCAGCTTGGTAGAGAGCACAGATACGCAGTATTTT. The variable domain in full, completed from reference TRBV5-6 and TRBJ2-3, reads DAGVTQSPTHLIKTRGQQVTLRCSPKSGHDTVSWYQQALGQGPQFIFQYYEEEERQRGNFPDRFSGHQFPNYSSELNVNALLLGDSALYLCASSLVESTDTQYFGPGTRLTVL.

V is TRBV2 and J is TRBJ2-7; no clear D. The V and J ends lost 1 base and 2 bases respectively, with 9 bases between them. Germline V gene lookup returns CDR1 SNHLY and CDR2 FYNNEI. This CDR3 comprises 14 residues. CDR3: CASSEVNSPYEQYF. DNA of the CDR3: TGTGCCAGCAGTGAAGTCAACAGCCCCTACGAGCAGTACTTC.

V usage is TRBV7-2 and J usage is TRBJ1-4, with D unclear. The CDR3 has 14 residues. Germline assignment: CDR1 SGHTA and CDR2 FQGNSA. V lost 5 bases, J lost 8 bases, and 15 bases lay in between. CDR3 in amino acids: CASSPWLTAEKLFF. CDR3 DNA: TGTGCCAGCAGCCCTTGGTTAACAGCAGAAAAACTGTTTTTT.

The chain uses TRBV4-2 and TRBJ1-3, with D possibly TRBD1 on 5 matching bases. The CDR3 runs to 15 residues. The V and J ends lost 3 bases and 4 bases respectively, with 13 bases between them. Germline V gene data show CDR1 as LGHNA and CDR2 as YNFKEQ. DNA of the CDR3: TGTGCCAGCAGCCAGGGGGTCCTAGAGGGAAACACCATATATTTT. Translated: CASSQGVLEGNTIYF.

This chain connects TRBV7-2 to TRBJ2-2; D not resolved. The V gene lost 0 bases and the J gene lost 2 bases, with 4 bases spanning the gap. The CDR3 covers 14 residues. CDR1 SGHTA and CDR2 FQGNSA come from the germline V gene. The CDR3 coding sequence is TGTGCCAGCAGCTTAGCCTATAACACCGGGGAGCTGTTTTTT. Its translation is CASSLAYNTGELFF.

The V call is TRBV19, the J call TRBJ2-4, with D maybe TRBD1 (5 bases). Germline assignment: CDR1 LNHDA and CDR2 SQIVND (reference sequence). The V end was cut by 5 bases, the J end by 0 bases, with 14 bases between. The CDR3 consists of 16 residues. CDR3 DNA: TGTGCCAGTAGTGGGGCAGGCTTTCTAGCCAAAAACATTCAGTACTTC. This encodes CASSGAGFLAKNIQYF.

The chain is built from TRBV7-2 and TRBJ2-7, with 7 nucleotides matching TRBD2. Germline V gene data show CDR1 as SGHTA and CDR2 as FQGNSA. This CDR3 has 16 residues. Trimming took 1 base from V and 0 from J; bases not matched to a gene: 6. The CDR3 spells CASSLVAGASSYEQYF. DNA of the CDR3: TGTGCCAGCAGCTTAGTGGCGGGAGCGAGCTCCTACGAGCAGTACTTC.

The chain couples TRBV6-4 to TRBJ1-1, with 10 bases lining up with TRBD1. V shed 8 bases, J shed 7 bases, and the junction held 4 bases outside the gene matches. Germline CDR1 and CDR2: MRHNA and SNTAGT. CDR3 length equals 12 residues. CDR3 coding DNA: TGTGCCAGCGGGGGACAGGGGAGTGAAGCTTTCTTT. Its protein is CASGGQGSEAFF.

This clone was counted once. CDR3 sequence: CASSVAQGATGELFF. The DNA of the CDR3 is TGTGCCAGCAGTGTCGCTCAGGGGGCGACCGGGGAGCTGTTTTTT. The V gene is TRBV25-1, the J gene TRBJ2-2; 8 bases map to TRBD1. Germline loops: CDR1 MGHDK, CDR2 SYGVNS. CDR3 length equals 15 residues. The trim removed 4 bases at V and 5 bases at J, leaving 6 bases unmatched.

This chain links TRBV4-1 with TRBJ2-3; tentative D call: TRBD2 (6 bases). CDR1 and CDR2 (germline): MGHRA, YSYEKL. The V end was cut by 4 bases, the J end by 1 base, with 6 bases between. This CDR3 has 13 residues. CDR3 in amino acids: CASSRGGTDTQYF. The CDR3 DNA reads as TGCGCCAGCAGCCGGGGGGGCACAGATACGCAGTATTTT.

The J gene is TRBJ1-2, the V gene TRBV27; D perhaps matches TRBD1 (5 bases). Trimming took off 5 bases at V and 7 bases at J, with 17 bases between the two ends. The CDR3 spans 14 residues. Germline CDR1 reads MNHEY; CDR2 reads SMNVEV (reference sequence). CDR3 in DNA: TGTGCCAGCAGTCCCCCAGGGACCGACGGTGGCTACACCTTC. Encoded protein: CASSPPGTDGGYTF.

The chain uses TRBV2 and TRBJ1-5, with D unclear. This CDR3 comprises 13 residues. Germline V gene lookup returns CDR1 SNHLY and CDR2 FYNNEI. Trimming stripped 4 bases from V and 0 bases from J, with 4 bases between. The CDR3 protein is CASSGGSNQPQHF. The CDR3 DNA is TGTGCCAGCAGTGGTGGTAGCAATCAGCCCCAGCATTTT.

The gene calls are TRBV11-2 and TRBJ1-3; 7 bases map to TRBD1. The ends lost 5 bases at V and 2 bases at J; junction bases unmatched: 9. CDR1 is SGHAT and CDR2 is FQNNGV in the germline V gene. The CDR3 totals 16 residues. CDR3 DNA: TGTGCCAGCAGCCCGTTCCAGGGACAGCCTGGAAACACCATATATTTT. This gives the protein CASSPFQGQPGNTIYF. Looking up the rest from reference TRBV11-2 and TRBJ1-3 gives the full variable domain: EAGVAQSPRYKIIEKRQSVAFWCNPISGHATLYWYQQILGQGPKLLIQFQNNGVVDDSQLPKDRFSAERLKGVDSTLKIQPAKLEDSAVYLCASSPFQGQPGNTIYFGEGSWLTVV.

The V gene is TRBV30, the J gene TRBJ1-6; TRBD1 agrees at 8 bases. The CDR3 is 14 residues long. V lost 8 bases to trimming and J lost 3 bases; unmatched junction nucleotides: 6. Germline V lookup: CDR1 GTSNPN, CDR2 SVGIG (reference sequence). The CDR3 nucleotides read TGTGCCGCTTACAGGGGGAACTATAATTCACCCCTCCACTTT. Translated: CAAYRGNYNSPLHF. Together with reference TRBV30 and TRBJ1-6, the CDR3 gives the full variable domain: SQTIHQWPATLVQPVGSPLSLECTVEGTSNPNLYWYRQAAGRGLQLLFYSVGIGQISSEVPQNLSASRPQDRQFILSSKKLLLSDSGFYLCAAYRGNYNSPLHFGNGTRLTVT.

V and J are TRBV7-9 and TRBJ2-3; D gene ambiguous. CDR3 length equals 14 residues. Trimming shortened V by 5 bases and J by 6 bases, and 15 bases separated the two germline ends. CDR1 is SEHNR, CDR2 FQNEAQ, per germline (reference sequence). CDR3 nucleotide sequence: TGTGCCAGCAGCCCCTTAGGTTTCGGCGATACGCAGTATTTT. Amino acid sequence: CASSPLGFGDTQYF.

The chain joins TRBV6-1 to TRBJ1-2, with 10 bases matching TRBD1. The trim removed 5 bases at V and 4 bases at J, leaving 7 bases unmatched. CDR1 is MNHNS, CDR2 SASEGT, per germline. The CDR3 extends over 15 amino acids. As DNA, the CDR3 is TGTGCCAGCAGTAAACCGGGACAGGGGATCTATGGCTACACCTTC. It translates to CASSKPGQGIYGYTF.

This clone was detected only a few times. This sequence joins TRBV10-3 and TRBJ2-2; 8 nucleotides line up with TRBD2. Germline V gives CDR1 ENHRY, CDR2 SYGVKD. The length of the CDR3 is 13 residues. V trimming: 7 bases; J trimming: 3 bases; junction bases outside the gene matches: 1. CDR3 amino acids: CAIKAGDTGELFF. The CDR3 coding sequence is TGTGCCATCAAAGCGGGGGACACCGGGGAGCTGTTTTTT.

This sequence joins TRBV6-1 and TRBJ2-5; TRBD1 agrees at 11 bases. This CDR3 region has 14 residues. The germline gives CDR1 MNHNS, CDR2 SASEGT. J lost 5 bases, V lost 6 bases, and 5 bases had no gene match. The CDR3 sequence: CASRRDRGRETQYF. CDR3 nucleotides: TGTGCCAGCAGGAGGGACAGGGGGAGGGAGACCCAGTACTTC.

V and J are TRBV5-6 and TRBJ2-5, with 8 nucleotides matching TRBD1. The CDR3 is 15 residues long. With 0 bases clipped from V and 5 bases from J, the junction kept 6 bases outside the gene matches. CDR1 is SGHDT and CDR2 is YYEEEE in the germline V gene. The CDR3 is CASSLDSGGWETQYF. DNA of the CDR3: TGTGCCAGCAGCTTGGATTCAGGGGGCTGGGAGACCCAGTACTTC.